The 27 T cell receptor beta chains listed next were all sequenced from one sample in a study of cytomegalovirus exposure and HLA in healthy donors. Primers included in the PCR were 60 Vbeta and 13 Jbeta primers. TCRdb's table, derived via immunoSEQ multiplex PCR, lists solely in-frame clones and lacks some. This sample contains more than 140,000 clones. Sequencing was carried out using PBMCs. The receptors shown here come from a woman younger than 35 in good health and CMV-seronegative.

The gene calls are TRBV10-3 and TRBJ1-2, with TRBD1 as a possible D gene (6 bases). The V and J ends lost 3 bases and 2 bases respectively, with 19 bases between them. This CDR3 has 17 amino acids. Germline CDR1 and CDR2: ENHRY and SYGVKD. As DNA, the CDR3 is TGTGCCATCAGTGAACCGTTTGGGGACGGACAGAACTATGGCTACACCTTC. Protein product: CAISEPFGDGQNYGYTF.

The chain couples TRBV9 to TRBJ2-1; 7 bases fit TRBD1. There are 15 residues in the CDR3. V shed 0 bases and J 6 bases; nucleotides not matched to a gene: 6. CDR1 is SGDLS, CDR2 YYNGEE, per germline. In DNA, the CDR3 is TGTGCCAGCAGCGTAGCGAGCACAGGGGCCAATGAGCAGTTCTTC. Translated: CASSVASTGANEQFF.

V gene TRBV2 combines with J gene TRBJ2-7; D is ambiguous. CDR1 SNHLY and CDR2 FYNNEI come from the germline V gene. The CDR3 has 12 residues. Trimming left V 6 bases short and J 10 bases short, with 16 bases between. The CDR3 is CASRERVFVQYV. The CDR3 DNA is TGTGCCAGCAGGGAACGGGTTTTTGTCCAGTACGTC.

The V gene is TRBV5-1, the J gene TRBJ1-2; D unclear. V was shortened by 0 bases and J by 3 bases, with 9 bases between the two germline ends. Germline CDR1 is SGHRS and CDR2 is YFSETQ. This CDR3 is 14 amino acids long. The CDR3 region has the DNA TGCGCCAGCAGCTTGGGCCGCCCGGACTATGGCTACACCTTC. Its translation is CASSLGRPDYGYTF.

The chain employs TRBV18 and TRBJ1-1; D is ambiguous. Per the germline V gene, CDR1 is KGHSH and CDR2 is LQKENI. There are 14 residues in the CDR3. The V and J ends lost 5 bases and 1 base respectively, with 11 bases between them. CDR3 residues: CASSWWPENTEAFF. Here the CDR3 DNA reads TGTGCCAGCTCATGGTGGCCCGAGAACACTGAAGCTTTCTTT.

This chain uses TRBV5-1 with TRBJ2-5; 9 nucleotides align to TRBD2. Germline-derived CDR1 and CDR2 are SGHRS and YFSETQ. J was trimmed by 5 bases and V by 4 bases; bases with no gene match: 6. The CDR3 runs 14 residues. CDR3 bases: TGCGCCAGCAGCACCGGACTAGCGTCGGAGACCCAGTACTTC. Its translation: CASSTGLASETQYF. Full variable domain (missing parts from reference TRBV5-1 and TRBJ2-5): KAGVTQTPRYLIKTRGQQVTLSCSPISGHRSVSWYQQTPGQGLQFLFEYFSETQRNKGNFPGRFSGRQFSNSRSEMNVSTLELGDSALYLCASSTGLASETQYFGPGTRLLVL.

The chain combines TRBV7-6 with TRBJ1-5; TRBD1 aligns across 8 bases. This CDR3 is 15 amino acids long. The V gene end was trimmed by 4 bases and the J gene end by 6 bases; junction bases not matched to a gene: 8. Germline-derived CDR1 and CDR2 are SGHVS and FNYEAQ. The CDR3 nucleotides read TGTGCCAGCAGCTCAACGGACAGGGCGGGTCAGCCCCAGCATTTT. The encoded protein is CASSSTDRAGQPQHF.

The V call is TRBV5-1, the J call TRBJ2-5, with 11 bases aligning to TRBD2. Germline CDR1 reads SGHRS; CDR2 reads YFSETQ. This CDR3 spans 18 amino acids. J gave up 5 bases and V 2 bases, and 14 bases lay outside the gene matches. The CDR3 nucleotides are TGCGCCAGCAGCTTAAGGACTAGCGGGCCTGAGAGGGTGGAGACCCAGTACTTC. It specifies CASSLRTSGPERVETQYF.

The rearrangement uses TRBV9 and TRBJ1-6; a possible D gene is TRBD1 (5 bases). V was shortened by 0 bases and J by 10 bases, with 11 bases between the two germline ends. The CDR3 loop spans 14 amino acids. Germline CDR1 reads SGDLS; CDR2 reads YYNGEE. CDR3 amino acids: CASSVDGAGSPLHF. The CDR3 DNA reads TGTGCCAGCAGCGTAGATGGGGCGGGGTCACCCCTCCACTTT.

This chain joins TRBV4-1 and TRBJ1-4; D is possibly TRBD1 (6 bases). The CDR3 has 16 amino acids. V lost 4 bases to trimming and J lost 9 bases, with 21 bases between them. Looked up from germline, CDR1 is MGHRA and CDR2 is YSYEKL. The CDR3 here is CASSLFFRGIGQKLFF. The CDR3 nucleotides are TGCGCCAGCAGCCTATTTTTTAGGGGGATTGGTCAAAAACTGTTTTTT.

The CDR3 nucleotides read TGTGCCAGCAGCGCACTAGCGAACTACAATGAGCAGTTCTTC. Translation: CASSALANYNEQFF. The rearrangement uses TRBV2 and TRBJ2-1; 7 nucleotides match TRBD2. The trim removed 6 bases at V and 3 bases at J, leaving 5 bases unmatched. The CDR3 length is 14 residues. The germline V gene has CDR1 SNHLY and CDR2 FYNNEI.

Comment on this clone: Within the sample, other DNA sequences also encode this same CDR3. This chain joins TRBV19 and TRBJ2-2, with D uncertain. Germline V gene lookup returns CDR1 LNHDA and CDR2 SQIVND (reference sequence). The V end lost 2 bases, the J end lost 2 bases, and 9 bases lay between the germline ends. This CDR3 has 15 residues. CDR3 sequence (DNA): TGTGCCAGTAGTATACCGGGTTTAAACACCGGGGAGCTGTTTTTT. Protein sequence: CASSIPGLNTGELFF.

The chain links TRBV5-1 to TRBJ2-7, with TRBD2 matching 7 bases. This CDR3 spans 14 amino acids. Germline V CDR1 and CDR2: SGHRS, YFSETQ. Unmatched junction bases numbered 6, after V lost 5 bases and J lost 1 base. This CDR3 reads CASSDAGESYEQYF. The DNA of the CDR3 is TGCGCCAGCAGTGATGCGGGAGAATCCTACGAGCAGTACTTC.

V and J are TRBV4-2 and TRBJ2-2; 8 nucleotides align to TRBD2. This CDR3 contains 17 residues. J was trimmed by 0 bases and V by 0 bases; bases with no gene match: 3. The germline V gene has CDR1 LGHNA and CDR2 YNFKEQ. In DNA form, the CDR3 reads TGTGCCAGCAGCCAAGAGACTAGCGCGACGAACACCGGGGAGCTGTTTTTT. Translation: CASSQETSATNTGELFF.

The J gene is TRBJ2-7, the V gene TRBV6-5; 14 nucleotides line up with TRBD2. The CDR3 totals 15 residues. Germline assignment: CDR1 MNHEY and CDR2 SVGAGI. V dropped 4 bases and J dropped 4; count of bases not matched to a gene: 3. CDR3 region: CASSSGTSGSYEQYF. Written as DNA, the CDR3 is TGTGCCAGCAGTTCAGGGACTAGCGGGAGTTACGAGCAGTACTTC.

This chain joins TRBV30 and TRBJ1-3; D is perhaps TRBD1 (5 bases). This CDR3 spans 17 amino acids. The V gene lost 7 bases and the J gene lost 2 bases, with 24 bases spanning the gap. The germline gives CDR1 GTSNPN, CDR2 SVGIG (reference sequence). CDR3 nucleotide sequence: TGTGCCTTCTTCAGGGAAGCGGGGCCGTGGGCTGGAAACACCATATATTTT. This codes for CAFFREAGPWAGNTIYF.

J is TRBJ2-1 and V is TRBV14, with D hard to call. The CDR3 consists of 17 residues. The germline gives CDR1 SGHDN, CDR2 FVKESK. Trimming took 0 bases from V and 5 from J, leaving 17 bases between them. The CDR3 sequence is CASSQDPSIPRDNEQFF. CDR3 nucleotides: TGTGCCAGCAGCCAAGACCCCAGCATCCCCCGGGACAATGAGCAGTTCTTC. Full variable domain (missing parts from reference TRBV14 and TRBJ2-1): EAGVTQFPSHSVIEKGQTVTLRCDPISGHDNLYWYRRVMGKEIKFLLHFVKESKQDESGMPNNRFLAERTGGTYSTLKVQPAELEDSGVYFCASSQDPSIPRDNEQFFGPGTRLTVL.

This chain's CDR3 is CASSLGQGGQPQHF. CDR3 DNA: TGTGCCAGCAGCTTAGGGCAGGGGGGTCAGCCCCAGCATTTT. The chain combines TRBV7-8 with TRBJ1-5; 7 bases line up with TRBD1. After removal of 1 base from V and 6 bases from J, the junction contained 3 bases not matched to a gene. Germline V gene lookup returns CDR1 SGHVS and CDR2 FQNEAQ. This CDR3 comprises 14 residues.

The CDR3 spells CASSTIVGQDYGYTF. The CDR3 region has the DNA TGTGCCAGTAGTACCATCGTCGGACAGGACTATGGCTACACCTTC. J is TRBJ1-2 and V is TRBV19; 7 nucleotides agree with TRBD1. Germline V gene sequence: CDR1 LNHDA, CDR2 SQIVND (reference sequence). The CDR3 covers 15 residues. V dropped 4 bases and J dropped 3; count of bases not matched to a gene: 8.

The chain couples TRBV7-2 to TRBJ2-1; 9 nucleotides line up with TRBD1. Germline V gene lookup returns CDR1 SGHTA and CDR2 FQGNSA. The V gene end was trimmed by 5 bases and the J gene end by 3 bases; junction bases not matched to a gene: 5. The CDR3 sequence is 15 residues long. The CDR3 DNA is TGTGCCAGCAGCCTATCGGGACAGGGCTACAATGAGCAGTTCTTC. Amino acid sequence: CASSLSGQGYNEQFF.

The rearrangement uses TRBV7-2 and TRBJ2-3; 7 bases are a match to TRBD2. The CDR3 has 14 amino acids. J lost 2 bases, V lost 2 bases, and 1 base had no gene match. CDR1 is SGHTA and CDR2 is FQGNSA in the germline V gene. The CDR3 DNA is TGTGCCAGCAGCTTAAGCGGGACCACAGATACGCAGTATTTT. This encodes CASSLSGTTDTQYF.

The rearrangement links TRBV5-6 to TRBJ2-1; 9 bases align to TRBD2. The CDR3 extends over 18 amino acids. The germline V gene has CDR1 SGHDT and CDR2 YYEEEE. The junction had 14 bases not matched to a gene; V was cut back by 5 bases and J by 2 bases. The CDR3 here is CASRISGSPLGPYNEQFF. CDR3 nucleotides: TGTGCCAGCAGAATTAGCGGGAGTCCCTTAGGCCCCTACAATGAGCAGTTCTTC.

This chain joins TRBV5-5 and TRBJ2-5; 7 bases match TRBD1. The CDR3 extends over 15 amino acids. CDR1 is SGHKS and CDR2 is YYEKEE in the germline V gene (reference sequence). J lost 5 bases, V lost 1 base, and 8 bases had no gene match. As DNA, the CDR3 is TGTGCCAGCAGCTTGACCAAGGGGGCCGGGGAGACCCAGTACTTC. This sequence encodes CASSLTKGAGETQYF.

The chain recombines TRBV27 with TRBJ2-1, with 7 nucleotides matching TRBD2. Germline V lookup: CDR1 MNHEY, CDR2 SMNVEV (reference sequence). The ends lost 6 bases at V and 10 bases at J; junction bases unmatched: 12. There are 14 residues in the CDR3. CDR3 DNA: TGTGCCAGCAGGATCCGAACGGGGGGTTACGAGCAGTTCTTC. This translates into CASRIRTGGYEQFF.

V and J are TRBV11-2 and TRBJ1-2, with unresolved D. V was pared by 5 bases and J by 7 bases, with 17 bases between. From germline, CDR1 is SGHAT and CDR2 FQNNGV. The CDR3 covers 14 residues. CDR3 in amino acids: CASSPNLWSGGYTF. DNA of the CDR3: TGTGCCAGCAGCCCAAACTTATGGAGTGGTGGCTACACCTTC.

The CDR3 sequence is CASSLGATGINEQYF. The CDR3 DNA follows: TGTGCCAGCAGCTTGGGGGCGACAGGGATCAACGAGCAGTACTTC. The chain combines TRBV5-4 with TRBJ2-5; 7 nucleotides line up with TRBD1. The assigned J gene may be wrong: the sequence end matches TRBJ2-7 better. CDR1 is SGHNT and CDR2 is YYREEE in the germline V gene (reference sequence). This CDR3 has 15 residues.

CDR3 sequence (DNA): TGTGCCAGCAGCGTTTCAGGGGGCAATACTAACTATGGCTACACCTTC. Its protein product is CASSVSGGNTNYGYTF. This chain links TRBV9 with TRBJ1-2; TRBD1 agrees at 8 bases. This CDR3 comprises 16 residues. With 2 bases clipped from V and 0 bases from J, the junction kept 6 bases outside the gene matches. The germline V gene encodes CDR1 SGDLS and CDR2 YYNGEE.